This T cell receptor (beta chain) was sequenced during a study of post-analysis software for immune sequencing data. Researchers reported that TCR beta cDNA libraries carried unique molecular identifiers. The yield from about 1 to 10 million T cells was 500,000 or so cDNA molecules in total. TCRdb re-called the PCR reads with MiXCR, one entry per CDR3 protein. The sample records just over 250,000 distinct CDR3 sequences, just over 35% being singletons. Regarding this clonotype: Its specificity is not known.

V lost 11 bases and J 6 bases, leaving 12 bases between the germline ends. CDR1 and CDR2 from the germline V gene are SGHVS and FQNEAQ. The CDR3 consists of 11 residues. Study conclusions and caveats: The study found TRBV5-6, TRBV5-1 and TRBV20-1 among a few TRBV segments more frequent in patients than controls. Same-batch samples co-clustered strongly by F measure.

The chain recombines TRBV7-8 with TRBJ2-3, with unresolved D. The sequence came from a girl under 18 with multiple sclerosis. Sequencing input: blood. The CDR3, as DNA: TGTGCCGAAGGAGCATCGGATACGCAGTATTTT. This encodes CAEGASDTQYF. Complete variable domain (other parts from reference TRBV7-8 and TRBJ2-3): GAGVSQSPRYKVAKRGQDVALRCDPISGHVSLFWYQQALGQGPEFLTYFQNEAQLDKSGLPSDRFFAERPEGSVSTLKIQRTQQEDSAVYLCAEGASDTQYFGPGTRLTVL.